What follows are 23 T cell receptor beta chains derived from one specimen sequenced in a study of vaccination and CD4 T cells after COVID-19. No antigen has been identified for these receptors. Treatment in this sample: approximately nine-day PBMC culture with coronavirus spike peptide pools or control peptides (ViraFEST assay). The assay that was used to sequence DNA from cultured CD4+ T cells was the Oncomine TCR Beta short-read assay. TCRdb processed the PCR reads anew with MiXCR; each CDR3 protein has one entry. The sample lists around 8,100 distinct CDR3 sequences; roughly three fifths were seen once. Sequencing was done on a sample of CD4+ T cells from blood, cultured in vitro. The receptors stem from a human donor who had recovered from COVID-19.

This clonotype was detected only a few times. The chain joins TRBV19 to TRBJ1-3; the match to TRBD1 covers 10 bases. The CDR3 sequence is 17 residues long. Germline V gene data show CDR1 as LNHDA and CDR2 as SQIVND (reference sequence). Germline trimming cut 11 bases from V and 2 bases from J; bases unmatched to any gene: 15. The CDR3 DNA reads TGTGCCTCAAAAATTAGACAGGGGGCGGCTGCTGGAAACACCATATATTTT. Encoded protein: CASKIRQGAAAGNTIYF.

The chain combines TRBV6-1 with TRBJ2-2; 9 positions agree with TRBD2. The CDR3 has 16 amino acids. CDR1 is MNHNS and CDR2 is SASEGT in the germline V gene. The trim removed 5 bases at V and 2 bases at J, leaving 6 bases unmatched. The CDR3 protein is CASSPGGTSNTGELFF. Here the CDR3 DNA reads TGTGCCAGCAGTCCCGGGGGGACTAGCAACACCGGGGAGCTGTTTTTT.

This clonotype showed up just once. This chain links TRBV7-2 with TRBJ2-7; 8 nucleotides align to TRBD2. Germline V gene data show CDR1 as SGHTA and CDR2 as FQGNSA. With V trimmed by 6 bases and J by 2 bases, 12 bases remained unmatched. This CDR3 is 16 amino acids long. The CDR3 nucleotides are TGTGCCAGCAGAAAAGGAGCGGGGGCGCCCCCCTACGAGCAGTACTTC. Encoded protein: CASRKGAGAPPYEQYF.

This clonotype was seen a handful of times. V gene TRBV18 combines with J gene TRBJ2-1; 10 bases align to TRBD2. CDR1 and CDR2 (germline): KGHSH, LQKENI. V trimming: 8 bases; J trimming: 3 bases; junction bases outside the gene matches: 4. The CDR3 runs to 14 residues. CDR3 loop: CASTGTSVYNEQFF. CDR3 DNA sequence: TGTGCCAGCACAGGGACTAGCGTCTACAATGAGCAGTTCTTC.

The J gene is TRBJ2-1, the V gene TRBV7-2; a possible D gene is TRBD2 (5 bases). Deletions cut 10 bases from V and 0 bases from J, with 10 bases between. Germline loops: CDR1 SGHTA, CDR2 FQGNSA. The CDR3 is made up of 13 amino acids. The DNA for the CDR3 is TGTGCCACCAGGAGCGGCTCCTACAATGAGCAGTTCTTC. It is translated as CATRSGSYNEQFF.

The rearrangement links TRBV2 to TRBJ1-5; D uncertain. Trimming left V 5 bases short and J 1 base short, with 6 bases between. Germline CDR1 is SNHLY and CDR2 is FYNNEI. The CDR3 runs 13 residues. The CDR3 bases are TGTGCCAGCAGTATGGTAAGCAATCAGCCCCAGCATTTT. Protein product: CASSMVSNQPQHF.

The rearrangement joins TRBV4-3 to TRBJ1-2; D possibly corresponds to TRBD1 (5 bases). The CDR3 spans 14 residues. V lost 4 bases to trimming and J lost 8 bases, with 17 bases between them. CDR1 is LGHNA, CDR2 YSLEER, per germline. The CDR3 DNA is TGCGCCAGCAGCCCCGACGGGGCCCGCACGGGCTACACCTTC. Its translation is CASSPDGARTGYTF.

This clonotype turned up a few times. The chain has TRBV6-5 and TRBJ1-2; a weak D match, TRBD1 (6 bases). Trimming left V 2 bases short and J 4 bases short, with 11 bases between. The CDR3 length is 14 residues. Germline V gene sequence: CDR1 MNHEY, CDR2 SVGAGI. CDR3 region: CASSYGGRGYGYTF. CDR3 DNA sequence: TGTGCCAGCAGTTACGGCGGCAGGGGCTATGGCTACACCTTC.

The gene calls are TRBV7-2 and TRBJ1-2, with D unclear. Germline CDR1 and CDR2: SGHTA and FQGNSA. Trimming stripped 4 bases from V and 8 bases from J, with 11 bases between. This CDR3 has 12 residues. This chain's CDR3 is CASSSQRVGYTF. The CDR3 DNA reads as TGTGCCAGCAGCTCCCAGCGGGTCGGCTACACCTTC.

The chain links TRBV23-1 to TRBJ1-2, with D unresolved. TRBV23-1 falls under the ORF class, with uncertain function. The length of the CDR3 is 17 residues. The V end was cut by 3 bases, the J end by 7 bases, with 24 bases between. The CDR3 DNA reads TGCGCCAGCAGTCATGGCGGGAGGTTGGCTTCTTTTCGTGGCTACACCTTC. Protein product: CASSHGGRLASFRGYTF.

The rearrangement uses TRBV21-1 and TRBJ1-1. TRBV21-1 constitutes a pseudogene. The CDR3 contains 12 residues. The CDR3 is CASSQKGIEAFF. Here the CDR3 DNA reads TGTGCCAGCAGCCAAAAGGGTATTGAAGCTTTCTTT.

The chain is built from TRBV11-1 and TRBJ2-7; 8 positions match TRBD1. The CDR3 sequence is 13 residues long. Trimming cost V 4 bases and J 3 bases; bases outside gene matches: 2. Germline CDR1 SGHAT, CDR2 FQDESV (reference sequence). The CDR3 DNA sequence: TGTGCCAGCAGCTCGGACAGGGTCTACGAGCAGTACTTC. Its protein is CASSSDRVYEQYF.

The genes are TRBV7-2 and TRBJ2-7; 7 bases match TRBD2. This CDR3 is 18 amino acids long. The J segment lost 0 bases and the V segment lost 1 base, leaving 12 bases of the junction unmatched. Looked up from germline, CDR1 is SGHTA and CDR2 is FQGNSA. The CDR3 DNA reads TGTGCCAGCAGCTTAGGAGGTGGGAGGGCAGCAAGCTCCTACGAGCAGTACTTC. This translates into CASSLGGGRAASSYEQYF.

The V call is TRBV2, the J call TRBJ1-1, with 7 positions matching TRBD1. The CDR3 sequence is 13 residues long. V trimming: 10 bases; J trimming: 1 base; junction bases outside the gene matches: 6. The V gene's germline CDR1 is SNHLY and CDR2 FYNNEI. CDR3 sequence reads: CATRGQPNTEAFF. The CDR3 region has the DNA TGTGCCACGAGGGGACAGCCGAACACTGAAGCTTTCTTT. Using reference TRBV2 and TRBJ1-1 for the parts outside the CDR3, the full variable domain is EPEVTQTPSHQVTQMGQEVILRCVPISNHLYFYWYRQILGQKVEFLVSFYNNEISEKSEIFDDQFSVERPDGSNFTLKIRSTKLEDSAMYFCATRGQPNTEAFFGQGTRLTVV.

With regard to this clonotype: Because the CDR3's place on the DNA is in doubt, the DNA is left out and the CDR3 is given as listed by TCRdb. The chain combines TRBV5-1 with TRBJ2-7; TRBD2 is the table's D call and was not checked against the DNA. The germline CDR1 and CDR2 sequences are SGHRS and YFSETQ. The CDR3 extends over 24 residues, inclusive of both ends. The CDR3 reads CASTNQTSMYLCASSTTTGLEQYF.

The chain employs TRBV7-9 and TRBJ2-2; D is uncertain. Germline loops: CDR1 SEHNR, CDR2 FQNEAQ (reference sequence). Trimming took 5 bases from V and 2 from J, leaving 21 bases between them. This CDR3 region has 18 residues. This CDR3 reads CASSLSGRWSGNTGELFF. DNA for the CDR3: TGTGCCAGCAGCCTCTCGGGCCGGTGGTCGGGTAACACCGGGGAGCTGTTTTTT.

The V gene is TRBV6-2 or TRBV6-3, the J gene TRBJ2-3; D not certain. V was trimmed by 2 bases and J by 1 base, leaving 4 bases between them. CDR1 MNHEY and CDR2 SVGEGT come from the germline V gene. The CDR3 has 13 residues. The CDR3, as DNA: TGTGCCAGCAGTTACGATCGCACAGATACGCAGTATTTT. Translating gives CASSYDRTDTQYF.

The chain carries TRBV7-2 and TRBJ1-2; 10 positions match TRBD1. The J segment lost 8 bases and the V segment lost 5 bases, leaving 11 bases of the junction unmatched. CDR1 is SGHTA, CDR2 FQGNSA, per germline. The CDR3 contains 15 residues. This chain's CDR3 is CASSLNRDRGGGYTF. Here the CDR3 DNA reads TGTGCCAGCAGCCTAAACCGGGACAGGGGTGGCGGCTACACCTTC.

The chain combines TRBV6-2 or TRBV6-3 with TRBJ2-7; 8 bases match TRBD1. The length of the CDR3 is 12 residues. Per the germline V gene, CDR1 is MNHEY and CDR2 is SVGEGT. V dropped 5 bases and J dropped 6; count of bases not matched to a gene: 3. CDR3 DNA sequence: TGTGCCAGCAGTGACAGGGGAAGCGAGCAGTACTTC. Encoded protein: CASSDRGSEQYF.

The V gene is TRBV6-1, the J gene TRBJ1-1; 7 bases match TRBD1. CDR3 length equals 14 residues. V lost 1 base, J lost 1 base, and 0 bases stayed unmatched. CDR1 and CDR2 from the germline V gene are MNHNS and SASEGT. CDR3 sequence reads: CASSEGTGNTEAFF. CDR3 nucleotides: TGTGCCAGCAGTGAAGGGACAGGGAACACTGAAGCTTTCTTT.

The V gene is TRBV4-3, the J gene TRBJ1-5, with D perhaps TRBD1 (6 bases). The CDR3 is 15 residues long. V was clipped by 3 bases and J by 5 bases, with 14 bases between them. Germline V gene sequence: CDR1 LGHNA, CDR2 YSLEER. This CDR3 is CASSHGAGDDQPQHF. CDR3 DNA: TGCGCCAGCAGCCACGGAGCAGGGGACGATCAGCCCCAGCATTTT.

V is TRBV24-1 and J is TRBJ1-5; D is perhaps TRBD1 (5 bases). V was pared by 4 bases and J by 1 base, with 13 bases between. Germline CDR1 is KGHDR and CDR2 is SFDVKD. This CDR3 is 16 amino acids long. CDR3 protein: CATSDRRDYSNQPQHF. The CDR3 DNA is TGTGCCACCAGTGACCGCAGGGATTACAGCAATCAGCCCCAGCATTTT.

The genes are TRBV5-4 and TRBJ2-2; D not resolved. CDR1 is SGHNT, CDR2 YYREEE, per germline (reference sequence). V was clipped by 4 bases and J by 1 base, with 8 bases between them. The CDR3 length is 14 residues. CDR3 sequence: CASSTLRNTGELFF. The DNA of the CDR3 is TGTGCCAGCAGCACCCTGCGGAACACCGGGGAGCTGTTTTTT.